This paragraph covers one T cell receptor beta chain sequence. The data derive from a study of blood T cell repertoires in COVID-19. Data came from immunoSEQ multiplex PCR; TCRdb stores just in-frame clones and leaves some out. The sample includes some 43,000 clones, more than 65% of them seen just once. The V gene lost 0 bases and the J gene lost 1 base, with 7 bases spanning the gap. The germline V gene has CDR1 SGHTS and CDR2 YDEGEE. This CDR3 contains 14 residues. The chain employs TRBV5-8 and TRBJ1-1; unclear D gene. This TCR was sampled from a woman in her sixties with acute or convalescent COVID-19. Sequenced: peripheral blood. CDR3 DNA: TGTGCCAGCAGCTTGGTGGTGGCGAACACTGAAGCTTTCTTT. Residues: CASSLVVANTEAFF. Full variable domain (missing parts from reference TRBV5-8 and TRBJ1-1): EAGVTQSPTHLIKTRGQQATLRCSPISGHTSVYWYQQALGLGLQFLLWYDEGEERNRGNFPPRFSGRQFPNYSSELNVNALELEDSALYLCASSLVVANTEAFFGQGTRLTVV.